The text below deals with one TCR beta chain. Its cognate antigen is unknown. Germline CDR1 and CDR2: SEHNR and FQNEAQ (reference sequence). Trimming stripped 5 bases from V and 5 bases from J, with 15 bases between. This CDR3 is built from 14 residues. The data derive from a study of cytomegalovirus exposure and HLA in healthy donors. Across the whole study: HLA-typed donors were the source of some 85 million unique TCRs, which an early data release held.

Study-wide results and limits: Prediction of most subjects' HLA-A and HLA-B alleles by TCR beta sequences was reportedly accurate.

This PCR relied on a set of 60 Vbeta primers and 13 Jbeta primers. Generated by immunoSEQ multiplex PCR, the TCRdb table keeps only in-frame clones and is missing some. Of under 150,000 clones in the sample, around three quarters were seen once. This TCR derives from a woman in her forties or fifties in good health and CMV-seronegative. The sequencing sample was made of PBMCs. The chain carries TRBV7-9 and TRBJ1-2, with a weak D call TRBD1 (6 bases). The CDR3 DNA is TGTGCCAGCAGCCTCTCAGGGGTCGGGTATGGCTACACCTTC. This encodes CASSLSGVGYGYTF.